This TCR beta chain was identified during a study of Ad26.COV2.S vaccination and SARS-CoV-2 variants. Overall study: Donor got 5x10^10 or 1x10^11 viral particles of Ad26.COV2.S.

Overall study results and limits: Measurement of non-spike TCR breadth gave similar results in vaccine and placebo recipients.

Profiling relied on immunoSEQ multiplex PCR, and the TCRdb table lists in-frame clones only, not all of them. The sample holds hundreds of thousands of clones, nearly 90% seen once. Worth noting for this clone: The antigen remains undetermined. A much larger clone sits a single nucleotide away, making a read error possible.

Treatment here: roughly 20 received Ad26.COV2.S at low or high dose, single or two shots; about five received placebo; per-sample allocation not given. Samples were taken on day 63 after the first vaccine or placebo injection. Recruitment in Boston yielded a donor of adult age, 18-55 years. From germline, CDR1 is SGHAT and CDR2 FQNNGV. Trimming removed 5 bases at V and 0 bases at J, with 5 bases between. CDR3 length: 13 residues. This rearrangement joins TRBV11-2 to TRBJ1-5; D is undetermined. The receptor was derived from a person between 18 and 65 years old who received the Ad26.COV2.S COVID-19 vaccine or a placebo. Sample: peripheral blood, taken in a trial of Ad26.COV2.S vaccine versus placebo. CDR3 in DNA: TGTGCCAGCAGCGTTAATAGCAATCAGCCCCAGCATTTT. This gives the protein CASSVNSNQPQHF.